This TCR beta chain was identified in a study of cytomegalovirus exposure and HLA in healthy donors. CDR1 is SGHDT and CDR2 is YYEEEE in the germline V gene. The CDR3 loop spans 15 amino acids. V lost 4 bases, J lost 7 bases, and 11 bases stayed unmatched. The PCR made use of 60 Vbeta and 13 Jbeta primers. Using immunoSEQ multiplex PCR, the repertoire was profiled, and TCRdb retains in-frame clones only, with some absent. The sample has about 82,000 clones, roughly 80% seen once; the top ten hold around 15%. A single count supports this clone. V usage is TRBV5-6 and J usage is TRBJ1-5; 7 nucleotides agree with TRBD1. The TCR originated in a human donor in good health. The source material was PBMCs. CDR3 sequence reads: CASSAGTVGWQPQHF. The CDR3 DNA follows: TGTGCCAGCAGCGCAGGGACAGTGGGTTGGCAGCCCCAGCATTTT.